This T cell receptor beta chain was recorded in a study of cytomegalovirus exposure and HLA in healthy donors. Study outcomes and limitations: An analysis that came later showed most CMV-associated TCR beta chains appearing HLA-restricted.

For this clone: Its matching antigen is unknown.

These donors counted as nominally healthy when sampled, but unrecorded immune exposures were likely. Per the germline V gene, CDR1 is LNHNV and CDR2 is YYDKDF (reference sequence). V shed 3 bases and J 9 bases; nucleotides not matched to a gene: 5. CDR3 length: 15 residues. In the PCR, 60 Vbeta and 13 Jbeta primers were used. The method was immunoSEQ multiplex PCR; TCRdb's version includes in-frame clones alone and lacks a portion of them. This sample has under 200,000 clones; 84% occur once, and the top ten carry about 1%. The rearrangement links TRBV15 to TRBJ1-6, with 10 bases that match TRBD1. This TCR was sampled from a man aged 25-45 years in good health and CMV-seronegative. The sample comprised PBMCs. This CDR3 reads CATSSETGGISPLHF. In DNA, the CDR3 is TGTGCCACCAGCAGCGAGACAGGGGGCATTTCACCCCTCCACTTT. Combining the CDR3 with reference TRBV15 and TRBJ1-6 gives the whole variable domain DAMVIQNPRYQVTQFGKPVTLSCSQTLNHNVMYWYQQKSSQAPKLLFHYYDKDFNNEADTPDNFQSRRPNTSFCFLDIRSPGLGDTAMYLCATSSETGGISPLHFGNGTRLTVT.